This T cell receptor (beta chain) is from a study of beta chain features in type 1 diabetes. Study context: Examined across all samples were some 110,000,000 sorted cells.

The study reverse transcribed the entire isolated RNA, so it sequenced expressed TCRB transcripts. There were about 3.57 million reads on average in the naive, central memory and regulatory T cell samples. Profiled with immunoSEQ multiplex PCR; TCRdb holds only in-frame clones, not every one. The table records 250,000 to 350,000 clones, approximately 10% of them present only once. The CDR3 consists of 16 residues. Germline V gives CDR1 MGHDK, CDR2 SYGVNS. Trimming removed 2 bases from V and 3 bases from J, with 16 bases in between. The authors sorted CD4+ naive, central memory, regulatory and stem cell-like memory cells via CD45RO/CCR7/CD25/CD127/CD95/CD27.

The sequenced material came from naive CD4+ T cells from blood. The V gene is TRBV25-1, the J gene TRBJ1-1; a weak D match, TRBD1 (5 bases). The origin of this receptor is a woman under 40 in good health. CDR3 loop: CASSEQGRSLYTEAFF. Written as DNA, the CDR3 is TGTGCCAGCAGTGAACAGGGCCGGTCCCTGTACACTGAAGCTTTCTTT.